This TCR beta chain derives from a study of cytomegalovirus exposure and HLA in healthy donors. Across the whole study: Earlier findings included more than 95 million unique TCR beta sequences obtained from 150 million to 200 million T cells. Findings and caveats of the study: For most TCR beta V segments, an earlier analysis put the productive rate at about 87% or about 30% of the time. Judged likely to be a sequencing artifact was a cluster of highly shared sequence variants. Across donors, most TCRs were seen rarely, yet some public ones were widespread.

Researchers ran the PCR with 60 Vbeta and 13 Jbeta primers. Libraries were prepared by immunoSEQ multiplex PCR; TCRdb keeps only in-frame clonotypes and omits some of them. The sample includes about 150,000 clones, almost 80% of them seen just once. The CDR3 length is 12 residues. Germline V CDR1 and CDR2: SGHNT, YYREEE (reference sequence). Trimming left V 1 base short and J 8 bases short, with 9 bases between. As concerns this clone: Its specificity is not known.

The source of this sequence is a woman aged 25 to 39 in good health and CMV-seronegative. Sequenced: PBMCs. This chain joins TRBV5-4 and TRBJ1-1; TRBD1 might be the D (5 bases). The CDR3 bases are TGTGCCAGCAGCTTGCCAGGGCGGGAAGCTTTCTTT. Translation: CASSLPGREAFF.